The 3 T cell receptor beta chains given below trace back to one sample, sequenced in a study of blood T cell repertoires in COVID-19. Sequencing was performed with immunoSEQ multiplex PCR; in TCRdb, only in-frame clones are kept and a portion is missing. The table includes roughly 100,000 clones, roughly 85% detected once. The material sequenced was peripheral blood. Receptor source: a man aged 50-59 years with acute or convalescent COVID-19.

This sequence joins TRBV2 and TRBJ2-2, with 11 positions matching TRBD1. V shed 5 bases and J 6 bases; nucleotides not matched to a gene: 2. The germline gives CDR1 SNHLY, CDR2 FYNNEI. The CDR3 has 14 residues. The CDR3: CASSWGQGAGELFF. In nucleotides, the CDR3 is TGTGCCAGCAGTTGGGGACAGGGGGCCGGGGAGCTGTTTTTT.

The V gene is TRBV4-2, the J gene TRBJ2-2; the D gene is possibly TRBD2 (6 bases). Germline CDR1 and CDR2: LGHNA and YNFKEQ. CDR3 length: 17 residues. Deletions cut 0 bases from V and 2 bases from J, with 13 bases between. In nucleotides, the CDR3 is TGTGCCAGCAGCCAAGAGAGTCCTAGCGACAACACCGGGGAGCTGTTTTTT. Its translation: CASSQESPSDNTGELFF.

The chain combines TRBV5-1 with TRBJ2-3; the D gene is possibly TRBD1 (7 bases). The germline V and J ends were trimmed by 0 bases and 4 bases, with 12 bases remaining between them. CDR3 length: 15 amino acids. From germline, CDR1 is SGHRS and CDR2 YFSETQ. The CDR3 sequence: CASSLVRGEADTQYF. The CDR3 DNA reads TGCGCCAGCAGCTTGGTCAGGGGGGAGGCAGATACGCAGTATTTT.